These 26 T cell receptor beta chains were all obtained from the same sample, sequenced in a study of T cells in Graves' hyperthyroidism and ophthalmopathy. Researchers amplified the TCR beta CDR3 regions from RNA transcripts. The HTBI primer set drove a first-round RT-PCR of the TCR CDR3. TCRdb called the multiplex PCR reads again in MiXCR, with one record for every CDR3 protein. Among about 480,000 distinct CDR3 sequences, around 14% were seen once, and the ten largest hold less than 20%. Sequenced: blood. The receptors were gathered from a woman in her late teens or twenties with Graves' hyperthyroidism.

The sample holds many counts of this clonotype. A read error may produce the germline difference seen at one junction end. The chain has TRBV7-7 and TRBJ2-3, with a possible D match to TRBD2 (6 bases). This CDR3 has 15 amino acids. Per the germline V gene, CDR1 is SSHAT and CDR2 is FNYEAQ (reference sequence). This chain's CDR3 is CASSLDAGSTDTQYF. In DNA, the CDR3 is TGTGCTAGCAGCTTAGATGCGGGAAGCACAGATACGCAGTATTTT.

This clonotype showed up many times. This chain joins TRBV27 and TRBJ1-2, with TRBD1 matching 8 bases. The junction had 11 bases not matched to a gene; V was cut back by 2 bases and J by 6 bases. Germline V CDR1 and CDR2: MNHEY, SMNVEV (reference sequence). This CDR3 region has 16 residues. This CDR3 is CASSLRGQVIWHGYTF. In DNA, the CDR3 is TGTGCCAGCAGTTTAAGGGGACAGGTGATTTGGCATGGCTACACCTTC.

The table lists this clonotype with many counts. The gene calls are TRBV24-1 and TRBJ2-7; 7 positions match TRBD1. The CDR3 runs 16 residues. The V and J ends lost 5 bases and 0 bases, in that order; junction bases with no gene match: 9. Germline CDR1 and CDR2: KGHDR and SFDVKD. In DNA form, the CDR3 reads TGTGCCACCAGTGGTAAGGGACAGAAGAGCTCCTACGAGCAGTACTTC. Translating gives CATSGKGQKSSYEQYF.

This clonotype has a handful of counts. This chain uses TRBV20-1 with TRBJ2-1; 10 nucleotides align to TRBD2. In germline, CDR1 is DFQATT, CDR2 SNEGSKA (reference sequence). V lost 6 bases and J lost 4; bases outside the gene matches: 12. This CDR3 spans 16 amino acids. In DNA form, the CDR3 reads TGCAGTGCCCGAGGGGCTAGCGGGAGAGGGTACAATGAGCAGTTCTTC. As protein: CSARGASGRGYNEQFF.

The gene calls are TRBV20-1 and TRBJ2-5, with 11 bases that match TRBD2. The length of the CDR3 is 15 residues. Looked up from germline, CDR1 is DFQATT and CDR2 is SNEGSKA (reference sequence). V gave up 6 bases and J gave up 10 bases; unmatched junction bases: 16. The CDR3 spells CSAARLAGIYQGQYF. The CDR3 nucleotides are TGCAGTGCGGCAAGACTAGCGGGGATATATCAGGGCCAGTACTTC.

The table lists this clonotype with many counts. This chain uses TRBV6-5 with TRBJ1-2; 7 bases agree with TRBD1. Germline assignment: CDR1 MNHEY and CDR2 SVGAGI. Unmatched junction bases numbered 18, after V lost 2 bases and J lost 6 bases. CDR3 size: 18 residues. The DNA for the CDR3 is TGTGCCAGCAGTTACGGGGGAGCAGGGGGAACCAAGGCTGATGGCTACACCTTC. Amino acid sequence: CASSYGGAGGTKADGYTF.

Many counts were recorded for this clonotype. The DNA for the CDR3 is TGTGCCAGCAGTCCCACCCTTGAGGCCGGGGAGCTGTTTTTT. This codes for CASSPTLEAGELFF. V usage is TRBV6-1 and J usage is TRBJ2-2; no definite D call. The CDR3 loop spans 14 amino acids. Trimming stripped 5 bases from V and 6 bases from J, with 13 bases between. CDR1 and CDR2 (germline): MNHNS, SASEGT.

This clonotype was seen a handful of times. V usage is TRBV6-1 and J usage is TRBJ1-1; possible D gene TRBD1, 5 bases. With 1 base removed from V and 0 bases from J, the gap between germline ends came to 9 bases. Per the germline V gene, CDR1 is MNHNS and CDR2 is SASEGT. The CDR3 is made up of 15 amino acids. CDR3 sequence reads: CASSEGGWMNTEAFF. For the CDR3, the DNA is TGTGCCAGCAGTGAAGGGGGGTGGATGAACACTGAAGCTTTCTTT.

This clonotype has a count of ten or more. This chain links TRBV3-1 with TRBJ2-7; 7 positions agree with TRBD2. There are 15 residues in the CDR3. Germline loops: CDR1 LGHDT, CDR2 YNNKEL (reference sequence). V trimming: 4 bases; J trimming: 5 bases; junction bases outside the gene matches: 11. CDR3 residues: CASSPLAGVSNEQYF. The CDR3 DNA is TGTGCCAGCAGCCCTCTGGCGGGAGTGTCTAACGAGCAGTACTTC.

This clonotype occurred many times. The gene calls are TRBV20-1 and TRBJ2-5, with 8 bases that match TRBD1. CDR1 and CDR2 (germline): DFQATT, SNEGSKA (reference sequence). This CDR3 region has 16 residues. J gave up 1 base and V 0 bases, and 7 bases lay outside the gene matches. DNA of the CDR3: TGCAGTGCTAGAGATCCCCGGACAGGGCCCCAAGAGACCCAGTACTTC. Translated, it gives CSARDPRTGPQETQYF.

This clonotype occurred a few times. This rearrangement joins TRBV20-1 to TRBJ2-1; D gene ambiguous. The germline gives CDR1 DFQATT, CDR2 SNEGSKA (reference sequence). Trimming removed 3 bases at V and 0 bases at J, with 9 bases between. This CDR3 spans 14 amino acids. DNA for the CDR3: TGCAGTGCTAGTTGGTGGAGCTCCTACAATGAGCAGTTCTTC. Translation gives CSASWWSSYNEQFF.

This clonotype has at least ten counts. This rearrangement joins TRBV13 to TRBJ2-1; 7 positions match TRBD2. Germline V gives CDR1 PRHDT, CDR2 FYEKMQ (reference sequence). With 3 bases clipped from V and 7 bases from J, the junction kept 18 bases outside the gene matches. This CDR3 spans 18 amino acids. CDR3 nucleotide sequence: TGTGCCAGCAGCTTTTTGATCCCAGAGGGAGGGCCTGGTAATGAGCAGTTCTTC. Protein product: CASSFLIPEGGPGNEQFF.

This clonotype turned up a few times. The gene calls are TRBV29-1 and TRBJ2-1, with a weak D call TRBD2 (6 bases). V gave up 4 bases and J gave up 2 bases, with 12 bases separating them. Germline lookup yields CDR1 SQVTM and CDR2 ANQGSEA. The CDR3 contains 14 residues. The CDR3 is CSVVWRETYNEQFF. The CDR3 DNA follows: TGCAGCGTTGTTTGGCGGGAAACCTACAATGAGCAGTTCTTC.

The genes are TRBV29-1 and TRBJ1-2; D may be TRBD1 (5 bases). V lost 3 bases and J 3 bases, leaving 11 bases between the germline ends. The CDR3 spans 13 residues. Germline values: CDR1 SQVTM, CDR2 ANQGSEA. The CDR3 DNA reads as TGCAGCGTTGACACAGGAAAATACTATGGCTACACCTTC. Its protein product is CSVDTGKYYGYTF.

At least ten counts were recorded for this clonotype. The chain joins TRBV7-9 to TRBJ2-3; D unresolved. This CDR3 spans 17 amino acids. CDR1 is SEHNR, CDR2 FQNEAQ, per germline (reference sequence). Trimming stripped 6 bases from V and 2 bases from J, with 21 bases between. The CDR3 sequence: CASSSQQRTHFTDTQYF. As DNA, the CDR3 is TGTGCCAGCAGTTCGCAACAGAGAACTCACTTCACAGATACGCAGTATTTT.

This clonotype was recorded at least ten times. The chain employs TRBV7-8 and TRBJ2-1; D is possibly TRBD2 (6 bases). This CDR3 is 14 amino acids long. V was trimmed by 3 bases and J by 7 bases, leaving 13 bases between them. Germline V lookup: CDR1 SGHVS, CDR2 FQNEAQ. The CDR3 DNA reads TGTGCCAGCAGCTTCGGCGGGACCCGTAATGAGCAGTTCTTC. Amino acid sequence: CASSFGGTRNEQFF. The full variable domain, in which reference TRBV7-8 and TRBJ2-1 provide the parts outside the CDR3, is GAGVSQSPRYKVAKRGQDVALRCDPISGHVSLFWYQQALGQGPEFLTYFQNEAQLDKSGLPSDRFFAERPEGSVSTLKIQRTQQEDSAVYLCASSFGGTRNEQFFGPGTRLTVL.

This clonotype was counted at least ten times. The chain employs TRBV20-1 and TRBJ1-2; 8 nucleotides agree with TRBD1. The CDR3 totals 15 residues. J lost 5 bases, V lost 6 bases, and 14 bases had no gene match. Looked up from germline, CDR1 is DFQATT and CDR2 is SNEGSKA (reference sequence). This CDR3 is CSATGTGNAQYGYTF. In DNA, the CDR3 is TGCAGTGCGACCGGGACAGGCAACGCGCAATATGGCTACACCTTC.

This clonotype was seen at least ten times. The chain has TRBV28 and TRBJ2-5, with a possible D match to TRBD1 (6 bases). CDR1 is MDHEN and CDR2 is SYDVKM in the germline V gene. This CDR3 spans 13 amino acids. V was pared by 4 bases and J by 4 bases, with 10 bases between. The CDR3 is CASSWGHAETQYF. The CDR3 nucleotides are TGTGCCAGCAGTTGGGGACACGCAGAGACCCAGTACTTC.

This clonotype was observed a handful of times. The chain links TRBV6-9 to TRBJ1-5; D uncertain. V lost 3 bases and J lost 8, with 5 bases in between. From germline, CDR1 is MNHGY and CDR2 SVAAGI. This CDR3 contains 11 residues. This CDR3 is CASSYGEPQHF. DNA of the CDR3: TGTGCCAGCAGTTACGGGGAGCCCCAGCATTTT.

V gene TRBV19 combines with J gene TRBJ2-1, with TRBD2 matching over 10 bases. CDR1 is LNHDA, CDR2 SQIVND, per germline (reference sequence). The ends lost 1 base at V and 8 bases at J; junction bases unmatched: 8. The CDR3 is made up of 16 amino acids. CDR3 DNA sequence: TGTGCCAGTAGTATAGTCCCTAGCGGGAGTAGAGATGAGCAGTTCTTC. Translation gives CASSIVPSGSRDEQFF.

This chain connects TRBV20-1 to TRBJ2-2; D unclear. The CDR3 is 11 amino acids. Trimming took off 0 bases at V and 9 bases at J, with 5 bases between the two ends. Germline CDR1 reads DFQATT; CDR2 reads SNEGSKA (reference sequence). CDR3 sequence reads: CSARDRRELFF. As DNA, the CDR3 is TGCAGTGCTAGAGACCGCCGGGAGCTGTTTTTT.

In this sample, this clonotype turned up many times. The chain uses TRBV12-3 or TRBV12-4 and TRBJ2-3, with 9 bases that match TRBD1. This CDR3 spans 13 amino acids. J lost 3 bases, V lost 6 bases, and 1 base had no gene match. CDR3 sequence (DNA): TGTGCCAGCAGACAGGGGGCGACAGATACGCAGTATTTT. It specifies CASRQGATDTQYF.

This clonotype was seen at least ten times. V is TRBV6-4 and J is TRBJ2-2; 9 bases line up with TRBD2. V was clipped by 3 bases and J by 1 base; unmatched bases: 0. The CDR3 totals 15 residues. Germline V CDR1 and CDR2: MRHNA, SNTAGT. The CDR3 DNA follows: TGTGCCAGCAGTGAGACTAGCGGGAACACCGGGGAGCTGTTTTTT. Translated: CASSETSGNTGELFF.

This clonotype was seen repeatedly, ten times or more. This chain links TRBV30 with TRBJ1-1, with TRBD1 identical over 10 bases. V gave up 3 bases and J gave up 6 bases; unmatched junction bases: 4. CDR3 length equals 13 residues. Looked up from germline, CDR1 is GTSNPN and CDR2 is SVGIG (reference sequence). CDR3 loop: CAWRGDRGAEAFF. In nucleotides, the CDR3 is TGTGCCTGGAGAGGGGACAGGGGAGCTGAAGCTTTCTTT.

This clonotype came up many times. The chain uses TRBV11-2 and TRBJ1-1; perhaps TRBD1 as D (6 bases). V lost 5 bases, J lost 0 bases, and 13 bases lay in between. The CDR3 covers 15 residues. CDR1 and CDR2 from the germline V gene are SGHAT and FQNNGV. This CDR3 is CASSPRGGMNTEAFF. CDR3 sequence (DNA): TGTGCCAGCAGCCCGCGGGGGGGCATGAACACTGAAGCTTTCTTT.

There are many counts of this clonotype. This chain uses TRBV6-1 with TRBJ2-7; D unresolved. This CDR3 region has 15 residues. V was shortened by 6 bases and J by 1 base, with 16 bases between the two germline ends. Germline V gene sequence: CDR1 MNHNS, CDR2 SASEGT. The CDR3 bases are TGTGCCAGCAGAGTCAACTTCGTGGGGTCCTACGAGCAGTACTTC. Translation gives CASRVNFVGSYEQYF.